The 17 T cell receptor beta chains given below trace back to one sample, sequenced in a study of blood T cell repertoires in COVID-19. Clones were read by immunoSEQ multiplex PCR, and TCRdb kept only the in-frame ones, dropping some. The table shows about 180,000 clones, with roughly 88% occurring only once. Material: peripheral blood. Source of these receptors: a woman aged 30 to 39 with acute or convalescent COVID-19.

V gene TRBV6-5 combines with J gene TRBJ1-3; possible D gene TRBD1, 5 bases. This CDR3 region has 13 residues. Germline V gene sequence: CDR1 MNHEY, CDR2 SVGAGI. V was shortened by 6 bases and J by 0 bases, with 6 bases between the two germline ends. This chain's CDR3 is CASRDTSGNTIYF. For the CDR3, the DNA is TGTGCCAGCAGGGACACCTCTGGAAACACCATATATTTT.

The rearrangement links TRBV7-9 to TRBJ2-1; the D gene is possibly TRBD2 (5 bases). Trimming left V 1 base short and J 16 bases short, with 20 bases between. The CDR3 is 14 residues long. Germline values: CDR1 SEHNR, CDR2 FQNEAQ (reference sequence). The CDR3 sequence is CASSLGTPGTKRFF. The CDR3 nucleotides read TGTGCCAGCAGCTTAGGGACCCCGGGAACAAAAAGATTCTTC.

The chain is built from TRBV6-6 and TRBJ2-7; 16 nucleotides align to TRBD2. The junction had 16 bases not matched to a gene; V was cut back by 5 bases and J by 6 bases. Germline V gives CDR1 MNHNY, CDR2 SVGAGI (reference sequence). This CDR3 spans 19 amino acids. In nucleotides, the CDR3 is TGTGCCAGCAGTCCGAGGGGACTAGCGGGAGGGCCGTCCCAATCCGAGCAGTACTTC. Encoded protein: CASSPRGLAGGPSQSEQYF.

CDR3 loop: CASSAEGGSFLNEQFF. CDR3 in DNA: TGTGCCAGCAGCGCGGAGGGCGGGAGCTTTTTGAATGAGCAGTTCTTC. The chain joins TRBV9 to TRBJ2-1; 7 bases agree with TRBD2. V trimming: 3 bases; J trimming: 7 bases; junction bases outside the gene matches: 13. The V gene's germline CDR1 is SGDLS and CDR2 YYNGEE. CDR3 size: 16 residues.

The gene calls are TRBV28 and TRBJ1-5; 9 bases align to TRBD1. Germline-derived CDR1 and CDR2 are MDHEN and SYDVKM. V dropped 4 bases and J dropped 0; count of bases not matched to a gene: 13. This CDR3 has 19 amino acids. DNA for the CDR3: TGTGCCAGCAGTTCCTCCGGCGAGACAGGGGGATATAGCAATCAGCCCCAGCATTTT. Translating gives CASSSSGETGGYSNQPQHF.

The count of this clone is one. The chain recombines TRBV30 with TRBJ1-4, with D tentatively TRBD1 (5 bases). The CDR3 extends over 12 amino acids. The V end lost 7 bases, the J end lost 6 bases, and 12 bases lay between the germline ends. Germline V gives CDR1 GTSNPN, CDR2 SVGIG (reference sequence). CDR3 amino acids: CASRAVHEKLFF. CDR3 DNA: TGTGCCTCCAGGGCTGTGCATGAAAAACTGTTTTTT. Full variable domain (rest looked up from reference TRBV30 and TRBJ1-4): SQTIHQWPATLVQPVGSPLSLECTVEGTSNPNLYWYRQAAGRGLQLLFYSVGIGQISSEVPQNLSASRPQDRQFILSSKKLLLSDSGFYLCASRAVHEKLFFGSGTQLSVL.

This clone occurred a few times. The chain uses TRBV28 and TRBJ2-2; 7 positions agree with TRBD2. With 9 bases clipped from V and 0 bases from J, the junction kept 7 bases outside the gene matches. Germline V gives CDR1 MDHEN, CDR2 SYDVKM. The CDR3 runs 15 residues. CDR3 bases: TGTGCCAGTCGCACTAGCGCTTCGAACACCGGGGAGCTGTTTTTT. It yields the protein CASRTSASNTGELFF.

The chain recombines TRBV27 with TRBJ1-2; 8 bases map to TRBD1. Per the germline V gene, CDR1 is MNHEY and CDR2 is SMNVEV (reference sequence). Trimming took 11 bases from V and 6 from J; bases not matched to a gene: 5. This CDR3 has 11 amino acids. The CDR3 loop reads CAPLQGDGYTF. DNA for the CDR3: TGTGCCCCACTACAGGGGGATGGCTACACCTTC.

This clone showed up just once. The rearrangement joins TRBV5-1 to TRBJ2-3; a weak D match, TRBD2 (6 bases). CDR3 length: 13 residues. Germline CDR1 SGHRS, CDR2 YFSETQ. Between the trimmed V and J ends, which lost 10 bases and 5 bases, there was a span of 17 bases. Written as DNA, the CDR3 is TGCGCCTCTTCCCGCGGGATTCAAGATACGCAGTATTTT. Protein product: CASSRGIQDTQYF.

This rearrangement joins TRBV27 to TRBJ2-2; perhaps TRBD2 as D (5 bases). CDR1 and CDR2 (germline): MNHEY, SMNVEV (reference sequence). This CDR3 is built from 17 residues. V was shortened by 8 bases and J by 6 bases, with 25 bases between the two germline ends. The CDR3 region has the DNA TGTGCCAGCGGATGGCGAGGGATACCCACTTTCCCCGGGGAGCTGTTTTTT. Its protein is CASGWRGIPTFPGELFF.

V usage is TRBV7-9 and J usage is TRBJ2-2; a possible D gene is TRBD2 (6 bases). The CDR3 runs 17 residues. V was trimmed by 6 bases and J by 0 bases, leaving 17 bases between them. Germline V gene lookup returns CDR1 SEHNR and CDR2 FQNEAQ (reference sequence). The DNA for the CDR3 is TGTGCCAGCAGTCGGGACTTAGAGACTCCGAACACCGGGGAGCTGTTTTTT. It specifies CASSRDLETPNTGELFF.

The chain has TRBV7-9 and TRBJ2-5; 9 bases match TRBD1. V gave up 10 bases and J gave up 5 bases; unmatched junction bases: 5. Germline V gene lookup returns CDR1 SEHNR and CDR2 FQNEAQ (reference sequence). The CDR3 contains 12 residues. This CDR3 reads CATGTGIETQYF. The CDR3 region has the DNA TGTGCCACCGGGACAGGGATTGAGACCCAGTACTTC.

This chain links TRBV5-1 with TRBJ2-7, with D possibly being TRBD2 (6 bases). The V and J ends lost 5 bases and 2 bases respectively, with 11 bases between them. CDR3 length equals 13 residues. Germline lookup yields CDR1 SGHRS and CDR2 YFSETQ. The CDR3 here is CASRVGLTYEQYF. For the CDR3, the DNA is TGCGCCAGCAGGGTGGGACTGACCTACGAGCAGTACTTC.

The gene calls are TRBV11-1 and TRBJ2-1, with a tentative D call TRBD2 (6 bases). V lost 3 bases, J lost 6 bases, and 12 bases lay in between. The germline gives CDR1 SGHAT, CDR2 FQDESV (reference sequence). The CDR3 totals 14 residues. CDR3 coding DNA: TGTGCCAGCAGCTTGAGACTAGATTTCAATGAGCAGTTCTTC. The encoded protein is CASSLRLDFNEQFF.

The chain links TRBV6-5 to TRBJ1-5, with 7 nucleotides matching TRBD1. This CDR3 has 13 amino acids. Losses at the gene ends were 6 bases for V and 5 bases for J; bases not matched to a gene: 4. Looked up from germline, CDR1 is MNHEY and CDR2 is SVGAGI. The CDR3 DNA reads TGTGCCAGCAGCCCCGACAGGGATCAGCCCCAGCATTTT. Translated, it gives CASSPDRDQPQHF.

The rearrangement links TRBV6-5 to TRBJ2-3, with 9 nucleotides matching TRBD2. This CDR3 comprises 16 residues. Germline V CDR1 and CDR2: MNHEY, SVGAGI. With 4 bases clipped from V and 3 bases from J, the junction kept 8 bases outside the gene matches. The CDR3 here is CASSSLAGAGTDTQYF. The CDR3, as DNA: TGTGCCAGCAGTTCTTTAGCGGGAGCTGGGACAGATACGCAGTATTTT.

The chain employs TRBV18 and TRBJ1-6, with D uncertain. The CDR3 loop spans 13 amino acids. Germline V CDR1 and CDR2: KGHSH, LQKENI. V lost 2 bases, J lost 7 bases, and 6 bases lay in between. CDR3 residues: CASSPGNNSPLHF. CDR3 DNA: TGTGCCAGCTCACCAGGCAACAATTCACCCCTCCACTTT. Based on the CDR3 plus reference TRBV18 and TRBJ1-6, the full variable domain is NAGVMQNPRHLVRRRGQEARLRCSPMKGHSHVYWYRQLPEEGLKFMVYLQKENIIDESGMPKERFSAEFPKEGPSILRIQQVVRGDSAAYFCASSPGNNSPLHFGNGTRLTVT.